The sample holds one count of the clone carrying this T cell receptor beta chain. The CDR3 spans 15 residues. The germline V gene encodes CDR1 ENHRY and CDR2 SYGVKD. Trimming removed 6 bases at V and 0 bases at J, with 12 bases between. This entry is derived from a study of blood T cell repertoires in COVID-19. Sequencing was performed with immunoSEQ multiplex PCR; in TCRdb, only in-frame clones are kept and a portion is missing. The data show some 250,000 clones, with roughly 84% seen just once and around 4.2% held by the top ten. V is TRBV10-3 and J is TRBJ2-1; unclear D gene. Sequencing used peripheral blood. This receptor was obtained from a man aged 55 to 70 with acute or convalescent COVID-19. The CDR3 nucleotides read TGTGCCATCAGCGAGAAAGCAAGCTCCTACAATGAGCAGTTCTTC. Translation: CAISEKASSYNEQFF.